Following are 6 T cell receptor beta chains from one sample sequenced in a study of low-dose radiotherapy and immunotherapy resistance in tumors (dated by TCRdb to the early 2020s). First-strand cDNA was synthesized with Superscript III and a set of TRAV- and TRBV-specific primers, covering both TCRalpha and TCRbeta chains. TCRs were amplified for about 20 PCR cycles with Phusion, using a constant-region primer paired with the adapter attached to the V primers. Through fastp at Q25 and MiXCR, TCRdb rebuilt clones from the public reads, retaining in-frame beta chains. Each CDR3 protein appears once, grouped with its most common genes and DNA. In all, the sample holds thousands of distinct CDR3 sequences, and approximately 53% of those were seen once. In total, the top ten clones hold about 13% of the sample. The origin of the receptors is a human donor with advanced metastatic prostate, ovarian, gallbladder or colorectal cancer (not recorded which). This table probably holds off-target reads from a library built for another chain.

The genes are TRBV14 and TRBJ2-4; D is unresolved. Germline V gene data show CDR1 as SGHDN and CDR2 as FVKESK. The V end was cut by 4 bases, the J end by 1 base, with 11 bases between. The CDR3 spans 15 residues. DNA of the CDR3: TGTGCCAGCAGCCGTACTGGGGATGCCAAAAACATTCAGTACTTC. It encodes CASSRTGDAKNIQYF.

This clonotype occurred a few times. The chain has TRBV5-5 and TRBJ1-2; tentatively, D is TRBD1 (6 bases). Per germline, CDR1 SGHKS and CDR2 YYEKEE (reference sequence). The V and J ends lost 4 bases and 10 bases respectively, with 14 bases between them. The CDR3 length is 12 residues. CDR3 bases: TGTGCCAGCAGCCGGGGACATGAGGACTACACCTTC. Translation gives CASSRGHEDYTF. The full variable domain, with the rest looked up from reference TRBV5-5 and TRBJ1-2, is DAGVTQSPTHLIKTRGQQVTLRCSPISGHKSVSWYQQVLGQGPQFIFQYYEKEERGRGNFPDRFSARQFPNYSSELNVNALLLGDSALYLCASSRGHEDYTFGSGTRLTVV.

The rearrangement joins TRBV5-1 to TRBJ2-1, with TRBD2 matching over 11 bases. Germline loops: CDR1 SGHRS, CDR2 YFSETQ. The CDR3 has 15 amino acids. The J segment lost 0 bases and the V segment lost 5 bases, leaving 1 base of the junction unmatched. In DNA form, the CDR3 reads TGCGCCAGCAGGGGACTAGCGGCCTCCTACAATGAGCAGTTCTTC. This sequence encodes CASRGLAASYNEQFF.

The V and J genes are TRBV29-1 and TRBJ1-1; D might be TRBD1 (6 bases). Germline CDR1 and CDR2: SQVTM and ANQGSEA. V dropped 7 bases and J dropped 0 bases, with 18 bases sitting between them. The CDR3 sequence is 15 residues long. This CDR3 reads CSGGRLNTMNTEAFF. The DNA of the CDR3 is TGCAGCGGGGGGCGGCTGAACACCATGAACACTGAAGCTTTCTTT.

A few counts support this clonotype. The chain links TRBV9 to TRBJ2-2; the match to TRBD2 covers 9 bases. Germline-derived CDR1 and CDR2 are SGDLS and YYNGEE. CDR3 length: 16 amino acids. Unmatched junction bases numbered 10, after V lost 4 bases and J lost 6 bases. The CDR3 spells CASSRRTSARAGELFF. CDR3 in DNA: TGTGCCAGCAGCAGACGGACTAGCGCTCGGGCCGGGGAGCTGTTTTTT.

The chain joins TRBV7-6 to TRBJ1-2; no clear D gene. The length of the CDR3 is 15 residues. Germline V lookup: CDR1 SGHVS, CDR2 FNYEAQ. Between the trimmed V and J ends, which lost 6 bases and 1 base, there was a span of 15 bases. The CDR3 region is CASSSQTGRNYGYTF. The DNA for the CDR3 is TGTGCCAGCAGTTCCCAGACCGGTCGTAACTATGGCTACACCTTC.